These 26 T cell receptor beta chains were sequenced from one sample in a study of control samples from healthy donors and cancer patients. Method: immunoSEQ multiplex PCR; TCRdb's copy keeps in-frame clones and lacks some. The sample consists of roughly 160,000 clones, approximately 94% of them appearing once. The sample consisted of PBMCs. The source is a man in his sixties with colorectal cancer.

The J gene is TRBJ1-6, the V gene TRBV5-1; D unresolved. This CDR3 has 16 residues. CDR1 SGHRS and CDR2 YFSETQ come from the germline V gene. V lost 0 bases to trimming and J lost 9 bases, with 16 bases between them. CDR3 sequence: CASSLGYSTATSPLHF. CDR3 DNA sequence: TGCGCCAGCAGCTTGGGTTACTCAACGGCCACTTCACCCCTCCACTTT.

V gene TRBV29-1 combines with J gene TRBJ1-1, with a weak D call TRBD1 (5 bases). V was cut by 4 bases and J by 6 bases, with 15 bases left in between. CDR3 length equals 13 residues. Germline V gene sequence: CDR1 SQVTM, CDR2 ANQGSEA. The CDR3 sequence is CSVGRQGEAEAFF. In DNA form, the CDR3 reads TGCAGCGTTGGTCGTCAGGGAGAAGCTGAAGCTTTCTTT.

A single count supports this clone. V usage is TRBV7-2 and J usage is TRBJ2-3; D is perhaps TRBD1 or TRBD2 (5 bases each). Trimming shortened V by 1 base and J by 10 bases, and 9 bases separated the two germline ends. Looked up from germline, CDR1 is SGHTA and CDR2 is FQGNSA. This CDR3 comprises 12 residues. CDR3 bases: TGTGCCAGCAGCTTAGAAAGAGGGGCGCAGTATTTT. Residues: CASSLERGAQYF. Looking up the rest from reference TRBV7-2 and TRBJ2-3 gives the full variable domain: GAGVSQSPSNKVTEKGKDVELRCDPISGHTALYWYRQSLGQGLEFLIYFQGNSAPDKSGLPSDRFSAERTGGSVSTLTIQRTQQEDSAVYLCASSLERGAQYFGPGTRLTVL.

The chain couples TRBV19 to TRBJ2-7; TRBD1 might be the D (5 bases). The CDR3 is made up of 14 amino acids. The V and J ends lost 2 bases and 2 bases respectively, with 10 bases between them. Germline values: CDR1 LNHDA, CDR2 SQIVND (reference sequence). The CDR3 loop is CASSISGFTYEQYF. Written as DNA, the CDR3 is TGTGCCAGTAGTATATCAGGGTTTACCTACGAGCAGTACTTC.

J is TRBJ2-3 and V is TRBV29-1, with TRBD1 matching over 7 bases. The germline V gene has CDR1 SQVTM and CDR2 ANQGSEA. CDR3 length: 14 amino acids. J lost 3 bases, V lost 2 bases, and 5 bases had no gene match. The CDR3 DNA sequence: TGCAGCGTTGAAAACAGGGGTTTTACAGATACGCAGTATTTT. This codes for CSVENRGFTDTQYF.

The chain employs TRBV5-4 and TRBJ2-5; D might be TRBD1 (6 bases). Trimming cost V 4 bases and J 0 bases, with 13 bases left between them. The CDR3 is 15 amino acids. Germline assignment: CDR1 SGHNT and CDR2 YYREEE (reference sequence). This CDR3 is CASSTGTYHQETQYF. For the CDR3, the DNA is TGTGCCAGCAGCACCGGGACATACCACCAAGAGACCCAGTACTTC.

The J gene is TRBJ2-5, the V gene TRBV18; D call uncertain. With 2 bases removed from V and 2 bases from J, the gap between germline ends came to 6 bases. CDR1 and CDR2 from the germline V gene are KGHSH and LQKENI. CDR3 length: 13 amino acids. CDR3 residues: CASSPVPQETQYF. CDR3 nucleotide sequence: TGTGCCAGCTCACCAGTCCCTCAAGAGACCCAGTACTTC.

The chain has TRBV19 and TRBJ1-3; D gene unclear. The ends were cut back, 4 bases at V and 1 base at J, with 8 bases in the middle. The CDR3 sequence is 14 residues long. The V gene's germline CDR1 is LNHDA and CDR2 SQIVND (reference sequence). The CDR3 region is CASSTGDSGNTIYF. CDR3 in DNA: TGTGCCAGTAGTACAGGAGATTCTGGAAACACCATATATTTT.

The table lists this clone with a few counts. The V gene is TRBV11-2, the J gene TRBJ1-3, with 9 bases that match TRBD1. The V gene's germline CDR1 is SGHAT and CDR2 FQNNGV. The CDR3 totals 15 residues. J gave up 11 bases and V 7 bases, and 15 bases lay outside the gene matches. For the CDR3, the DNA is TGTGCCAGCAACTCAGTTACAGGGGGCGCTCCCCCCATATATTTT. It is translated as CASNSVTGGAPPIYF.

The CDR3 DNA reads TGCAGCGTGACCCTGGGGGGGATTGGTGGCTACACCTTC. It translates to CSVTLGGIGGYTF. The V call is TRBV29-1, the J call TRBJ1-2, with D perhaps TRBD1 (5 bases). V shed 6 bases and J shed 7 bases, with 18 bases lying between them. Germline CDR1 reads SQVTM; CDR2 reads ANQGSEA. The CDR3 has 13 amino acids.

The chain links TRBV6-5 to TRBJ1-1; 9 bases fit TRBD1. CDR1 is MNHEY and CDR2 is SVGAGI in the germline V gene. Unmatched junction bases numbered 3, after V lost 0 bases and J lost 1 base. The CDR3 loop spans 16 amino acids. The CDR3, as DNA: TGTGCCAGCAGTTACTCGGGGACAGGGTCGAACACTGAAGCTTTCTTT. Translating it yields CASSYSGTGSNTEAFF.

The chain links TRBV7-6 to TRBJ1-2, with TRBD1 matching over 7 bases. There are 12 residues in the CDR3. Germline V gene lookup returns CDR1 SGHVS and CDR2 FNYEAQ. The V and J ends lost 5 bases and 13 bases, in that order; junction bases with no gene match: 10. CDR3 in amino acids: CASSQSTGAPTF. The DNA for the CDR3 is TGTGCCAGCAGCCAAAGTACAGGGGCCCCCACCTTC.

V is TRBV10-3 and J is TRBJ1-1; a weak D match, TRBD1 (6 bases). With 3 bases removed from V and 8 bases from J, the gap between germline ends came to 10 bases. The V gene's germline CDR1 is ENHRY and CDR2 SYGVKD. The CDR3 spans 12 residues. CDR3 protein: CAISDGGTEAFF. The CDR3 bases are TGTGCCATCAGTGATGGGGGGACAGAAGCTTTCTTT.

This clone turned up a few times. The gene calls are TRBV9 and TRBJ2-1, with TRBD2 as a possible D gene (6 bases). The CDR3 has 15 amino acids. Trimming removed 4 bases from V and 8 bases from J, with 19 bases in between. CDR1 and CDR2 (germline): SGDLS, YYNGEE. CDR3 amino acids: CASSPSAGGRDEQFF. CDR3 bases: TGTGCCAGCAGCCCTAGCGCCGGGGGTAGAGATGAGCAGTTCTTC.

This chain uses TRBV2 with TRBJ1-2, with D maybe TRBD1 (5 bases). Germline CDR1 reads SNHLY; CDR2 reads FYNNEI. CDR3 length: 16 amino acids. With 7 bases removed from V and 8 bases from J, the gap between germline ends came to 26 bases. DNA of the CDR3: TGTGCCAGCACTCCGAGAGGGGCTGACGGCATCGCCGGCTACACCTTC. The encoded protein is CASTPRGADGIAGYTF.

The chain couples TRBV3-1 (or the pseudogene TRBV3-2) to TRBJ1-1; 7 bases agree with TRBD1. CDR3 size: 14 residues. CDR1 and CDR2 (germline): LGHDT, YNNKEL (reference sequence). V lost 5 bases to trimming and J lost 4 bases; unmatched junction nucleotides: 7. This CDR3 reads CASSTMQGGTEAFF. In DNA, the CDR3 is TGTGCCAGCAGCACCATGCAGGGGGGCACTGAAGCTTTCTTT.

The chain joins TRBV28 to TRBJ1-5, with 11 bases lining up with TRBD1. This CDR3 is built from 14 residues. CDR1 is MDHEN, CDR2 SYDVKM, per germline. The junction had 6 bases not matched to a gene; V was cut back by 7 bases and J by 7 bases. The CDR3: CASIGTGGLQPQHF. The DNA of the CDR3 is TGTGCCAGCATCGGGACAGGGGGTCTGCAGCCCCAGCATTTT.

This rearrangement joins TRBV5-1 to TRBJ2-3, with D maybe TRBD2 (7 bases). The CDR3 has 15 amino acids. CDR1 and CDR2 (germline): SGHRS, YFSETQ. V lost 4 bases and J 0 bases, leaving 12 bases between the germline ends. The CDR3 protein is CASSPGGISTDTQYF. In DNA form, the CDR3 reads TGCGCCAGCAGCCCGGGGGGCATAAGCACAGATACGCAGTATTTT.

Of note for this clone: This same CDR3 is encoded by further DNA sequences in the sample. The chain has TRBV9 and TRBJ2-3; D is undetermined. With 0 bases removed from V and 0 bases from J, the gap between germline ends came to 5 bases. CDR3 length: 14 amino acids. The germline V gene has CDR1 SGDLS and CDR2 YYNGEE. The DNA for the CDR3 is TGTGCCAGCAGCGTAGGGGATAGCACAGATACGCAGTATTTT. This translates into CASSVGDSTDTQYF.

The chain couples TRBV11-2 to TRBJ2-2; D is perhaps TRBD1 (5 bases). CDR3 size: 16 residues. Per germline, CDR1 SGHAT and CDR2 FQNNGV. Trimming pared 0 bases from V and 1 base from J, leaving 9 bases between. CDR3: CASSLEPGRNTGELFF. For the CDR3, the DNA is TGTGCCAGCAGCTTAGAACCAGGGCGGAACACCGGGGAGCTGTTTTTT.

This sequence joins TRBV6-6 and TRBJ2-7; TRBD1 matches at 7 bases. The CDR3 runs to 15 residues. J gave up 2 bases and V 0 bases, and 4 bases lay outside the gene matches. Germline V gene sequence: CDR1 MNHNY, CDR2 SVGAGI (reference sequence). The CDR3 region has the DNA TGTGCCAGCAGTTACTCCGGACAGGTTCCCTACGAGCAGTACTTC. Protein: CASSYSGQVPYEQYF.

The V gene is TRBV6-1, the J gene TRBJ1-5, with a possible D match to TRBD1 (5 bases). The CDR3 has 13 residues. V dropped 6 bases and J dropped 7 bases, with 13 bases sitting between them. The germline V gene encodes CDR1 MNHNS and CDR2 SASEGT. The CDR3 nucleotides are TGTGCCAGCAGAGTGGGGGAAGGCCAGCCCCAGCATTTT. Translating gives CASRVGEGQPQHF.

This clone was seen once. This chain links TRBV5-1 with TRBJ2-2; 7 nucleotides line up with TRBD1. Germline V CDR1 and CDR2: SGHRS, YFSETQ. V lost 4 bases and J lost 8; bases outside the gene matches: 8. CDR3 size: 14 residues. The chain's CDR3 is CASSQHRGSGELFF. CDR3 coding DNA: TGCGCCAGCAGCCAGCACAGGGGTTCGGGGGAGCTGTTTTTT.

The chain has TRBV4-2 and TRBJ1-4; no firm D call. The CDR3 loop spans 15 amino acids. Germline V gene sequence: CDR1 LGHNA, CDR2 YNFKEQ. The V gene lost 0 bases and the J gene lost 8 bases, with 13 bases spanning the gap. CDR3 sequence (DNA): TGTGCCAGCAGCCAAGAGGGCTTCGAGGGAGAAAAACTGTTTTTT. Translating gives CASSQEGFEGEKLFF.

The V and J genes are TRBV4-1 and TRBJ2-2, with 7 positions matching TRBD2. The CDR3 extends over 16 amino acids. V gave up 0 bases and J gave up 5 bases; unmatched junction bases: 6. The germline CDR1 and CDR2 sequences are MGHRA and YSYEKL. The CDR3, as DNA: TGCGCCAGCAGCCAAGATGGCGGGGGTTGGACCGGGGAGCTGTTTTTT. Protein: CASSQDGGGWTGELFF.

In its sample, this clone was seen once. This sample also contains other DNA sequences that code for the same CDR3. The CDR3 DNA sequence: TGTGCCAGCAGCTTAGGGGGCGAAGCTTTCTTT. Protein: CASSLGGEAFF. The genes are TRBV7-9 and TRBJ1-1; maybe TRBD1 (5 bases). CDR1 is SEHNR, CDR2 FQNEAQ, per germline (reference sequence). This CDR3 spans 11 amino acids. V was pared by 1 base and J by 8 bases, with 5 bases between.